A single sample is the source of the 3 T cell receptor beta chains below, sequenced in a study of control samples from healthy donors and cancer patients. Clones were sequenced by immunoSEQ multiplex PCR, and TCRdb holds only the in-frame ones, with some missing. The sample holds 150,000 or so clones, 70% to 90% seen once. The sequencing input was blood. The receptor set was obtained from a man aged 30 to 45 in good health.

The chain has TRBV19 and TRBJ2-2; weak D call: TRBD2 (5 bases). CDR1 and CDR2 (germline): LNHDA, SQIVND (reference sequence). V lost 0 bases to trimming and J lost 4 bases, with 15 bases between them. The CDR3 sequence is 17 residues long. The CDR3 coding sequence is TGTGCCAGTAGTATAGAGCGACCATATCGGGGCACCGGGGAGCTGTTTTTT. Protein sequence: CASSIERPYRGTGELFF.

The rearrangement joins TRBV19 to TRBJ1-5; maybe TRBD1 (6 bases). Per the germline V gene, CDR1 is LNHDA and CDR2 is SQIVND (reference sequence). This CDR3 region has 15 residues. V was trimmed by 3 bases and J by 4 bases, leaving 13 bases between them. The CDR3 region is CASSIEQGWNQPQHF. CDR3 coding DNA: TGTGCCAGTAGTATCGAACAGGGCTGGAATCAGCCCCAGCATTTT.

The CDR3 region has the DNA TGTGCCAGCAGCGTGGACAGGAACTATGGCTACACCTTC. As protein: CASSVDRNYGYTF. The gene calls are TRBV9 and TRBJ1-2, with TRBD1 matching over 7 bases. The CDR3 extends over 13 amino acids. The V gene's germline CDR1 is SGDLS and CDR2 YYNGEE. Unmatched junction bases numbered 0, after V lost 2 bases and J lost 2 bases.